This TCR beta chain was documented in a study of T cell changes during pregnancy in multiple sclerosis. TCRdb's table, derived via immunoSEQ multiplex PCR, lists solely in-frame clones and lacks some. Of around 35,000 clones detected, around 92% appear once; the ten largest clones hold under 0.55%. The CDR3 totals 15 residues. Per germline, CDR1 SGHNT and CDR2 YYREEE (reference sequence). V dropped 4 bases and J dropped 6 bases, with 16 bases sitting between them. This TCR was sampled from a female donor with multiple sclerosis, enrolled in a pregnancy study. V is TRBV5-4 and J is TRBJ2-2; tentatively, D is TRBD2 (6 bases). Sequenced here: CD4+ T cells from peripheral blood mononuclear cells, sampled after pregnancy. The CDR3 DNA sequence: TGTGCCAGCAGCGCGGACGGGAGAGGCCCCGGGGAGCTGTTTTTT. Translation gives CASSADGRGPGELFF. The variable domain in full, completed from reference TRBV5-4 and TRBJ2-2, reads ETGVTQSPTHLIKTRGQQVTLRCSSQSGHNTVSWYQQALGQGPQFIFQYYREEENGRGNFPPRFSGLQFPNYSSELNVNALELDDSALYLCASSADGRGPGELFFGEGSRLTVL.